One sample yielded the 31 T cell receptor beta chains listed below, sequenced in a study of cytomegalovirus exposure and HLA in healthy donors. PCR involved 60 Vbeta and 13 Jbeta primers. Sequenced by immunoSEQ multiplex PCR; TCRdb stores in-frame clones only, minus some. Of 90,000 to 100,000 clones in the sample, 75% to 80% are singletons; the top ten hold about 8.3%. Source material: PBMCs. The source is a female donor in good health and CMV-seronegative.

The rearrangement joins TRBV5-1 to TRBJ2-1; a weak D match, TRBD2 (6 bases). The CDR3 is 15 residues long. In germline, CDR1 is SGHRS, CDR2 YFSETQ. The germline V and J ends were trimmed by 4 bases and 4 bases, with 15 bases remaining between them. CDR3 amino acids: CASSPGASAYNEQFF. As DNA, the CDR3 is TGCGCCAGCAGCCCCGGGGCTAGCGCTTACAATGAGCAGTTCTTC.

V usage is TRBV23-1 and J usage is TRBJ2-2; D is undetermined. TRBV23-1 is given ORF status, its function remaining uncertain. This CDR3 spans 13 amino acids. V shed 2 bases and J shed 2 bases, with 3 bases lying between them. In DNA, the CDR3 is TGCGCCAGCAGTCAAACAAACACCGGGGAGCTGTTTTTT. This sequence encodes CASSQTNTGELFF.

This chain's CDR3 is CASTPGQGANTQYF. Here the CDR3 DNA reads TGTGCCAGCACCCCGGGGCAGGGGGCGAATACGCAGTATTTT. This sequence joins TRBV7-6 and TRBJ2-3; 8 bases align to TRBD1. The V gene end was trimmed by 7 bases and the J gene end by 7 bases; junction bases not matched to a gene: 10. The CDR3 sequence is 14 residues long. Germline V gives CDR1 SGHVS, CDR2 FNYEAQ.

The chain uses TRBV23-1 and TRBJ2-7; TRBD2 matches at 7 bases. TRBV23-1 is filed as an ORF, its function uncertain. The CDR3 contains 16 residues. Trimming at V came to 1 base and at J to 3 bases, leaving 9 bases not matched to a gene. CDR3 residues: CASSQFTGGSIYEQYF. Written as DNA, the CDR3 is TGCGCCAGCAGTCAATTTACTGGCGGGAGTATCTACGAGCAGTACTTC.

The chain is built from TRBV15 and TRBJ2-3; TRBD1 matches at 7 bases. Germline CDR1 LNHNV, CDR2 YYDKDF (reference sequence). V shed 4 bases and J 3 bases; nucleotides not matched to a gene: 10. The CDR3 consists of 16 residues. The CDR3 is CATSKEQGLRTDTQYF. Here the CDR3 DNA reads TGTGCCACCAGCAAAGAACAGGGGCTGCGTACAGATACGCAGTATTTT.

The chain carries TRBV16 and TRBJ1-1; the match to TRBD1 covers 9 bases. The germline CDR1 and CDR2 sequences are KGHSY and FQNENV. V dropped 1 base and J dropped 3; count of bases not matched to a gene: 3. This CDR3 spans 15 amino acids. In nucleotides, the CDR3 is TGTGCCAGCAGCCAATACAGGGGGCTGTACACTGAAGCTTTCTTT. This sequence encodes CASSQYRGLYTEAFF.

The rearrangement uses TRBV2 and TRBJ2-3, with D perhaps TRBD2 (6 bases). There are 14 residues in the CDR3. The V gene lost 5 bases and the J gene lost 4 bases, with 13 bases spanning the gap. CDR1 and CDR2 (germline): SNHLY, FYNNEI. DNA for the CDR3: TGTGCCAGCAGTCTGACTAGGGCTGCAGATACGCAGTATTTT. This sequence encodes CASSLTRAADTQYF.

The chain couples TRBV27 to TRBJ1-5, with D tentatively TRBD1 (5 bases). V lost 2 bases and J lost 6, with 17 bases in between. The CDR3 covers 16 residues. The germline V gene has CDR1 MNHEY and CDR2 SMNVEV (reference sequence). The CDR3 protein is CASSLLPPGVGQPQHF. CDR3 nucleotide sequence: TGTGCCAGCAGTTTACTTCCCCCGGGGGTTGGTCAGCCCCAGCATTTT.

V gene TRBV6-5 combines with J gene TRBJ1-2; D gene ambiguous. V gave up 0 bases and J gave up 8 bases, with 16 bases separating them. The CDR3 is 15 residues long. Germline loops: CDR1 MNHEY, CDR2 SVGAGI. The CDR3 nucleotides are TGTGCCAGCAGTTACTCGGGCAGCCAACGAGGGGGCTACACCTTC. Translated, it gives CASSYSGSQRGGYTF.

The chain recombines TRBV5-1 with TRBJ1-6, with D hard to call. Germline V gene sequence: CDR1 SGHRS, CDR2 YFSETQ. This CDR3 region has 16 residues. Trimming shortened V by 0 bases and J by 0 bases, and 7 bases separated the two germline ends. This CDR3 reads CASSLEPSSYNSPLHF. In DNA form, the CDR3 reads TGCGCCAGCAGCTTGGAGCCGAGCTCCTATAATTCACCCCTCCACTTT. Full variable domain (missing parts from reference TRBV5-1 and TRBJ1-6): KAGVTQTPRYLIKTRGQQVTLSCSPISGHRSVSWYQQTPGQGLQFLFEYFSETQRNKGNFPGRFSGRQFSNSRSEMNVSTLELGDSALYLCASSLEPSSYNSPLHFGNGTRLTVT.

This chain links TRBV10-3 with TRBJ1-2; 9 bases match TRBD1. The CDR3 length is 18 residues. CDR1 and CDR2 (germline): ENHRY, SYGVKD. Trimming took 2 bases from V and 6 from J; bases not matched to a gene: 16. CDR3 loop: CAISERRDTGGAENGYTF. The DNA of the CDR3 is TGTGCCATCAGTGAGCGAAGGGATACAGGGGGCGCCGAGAATGGCTACACCTTC.

V gene TRBV28 combines with J gene TRBJ1-5, with TRBD1 as a possible D gene (5 bases). This CDR3 spans 13 amino acids. CDR1 MDHEN and CDR2 SYDVKM come from the germline V gene. V shed 7 bases and J shed 4 bases, with 11 bases lying between them. CDR3 coding DNA: TGTGCCAGCACCCGACAGACAAATCAGCCCCAGCATTTT. It specifies CASTRQTNQPQHF.

The genes are TRBV6-5 and TRBJ1-4; D call uncertain. CDR1 is MNHEY and CDR2 is SVGAGI in the germline V gene. CDR3 size: 13 residues. V lost 0 bases and J 6 bases, leaving 5 bases between the germline ends. The CDR3 DNA is TGTGCCAGCAGTTACTCCCGGGATGAAAAACTGTTTTTT. Translated, it gives CASSYSRDEKLFF.

The chain joins TRBV28 to TRBJ2-3; the match to TRBD1 covers 8 bases. The CDR3 totals 14 residues. V trimming: 9 bases; J trimming: 5 bases; junction bases outside the gene matches: 10. The germline gives CDR1 MDHEN, CDR2 SYDVKM. CDR3 loop: CASHPQGALDTQYF. The CDR3 DNA reads TGTGCCAGTCACCCTCAGGGGGCCCTAGATACGCAGTATTTT.

A note on this clone: Sequence at one end of the junction differs from germline and may be a read error. V gene TRBV18 combines with J gene TRBJ1-1; TRBD1 agrees at 7 bases. The length of the CDR3 is 12 residues. The V gene's germline CDR1 is KGHSH and CDR2 LQKENI. In DNA, the CDR3 is TGTGCCAGCTCACCACCCGGGACAGTGATGATTTTT. It encodes CASSPPGTVMIF. The full variable domain, rest sourced from reference TRBV18 and TRBJ1-1, is NAGVMQNPRHLVRRRGQEARLRCSPMKGHSHVYWYRQLPEEGLKFMVYLQKENIIDESGMPKERFSAEFPKEGPSILRIQQVVRGDSAAYFCASSPPGTVMIFGQGTRLTVV.

The CDR3 nucleotides are TGTGCCACCAGCAGAGACAGGGGGTGGAACACTGAAGCTTTCTTT. Its protein is CATSRDRGWNTEAFF. The genes are TRBV15 and TRBJ1-1; 7 nucleotides agree with TRBD1. The CDR3 covers 15 residues. After removal of 0 bases from V and 1 base from J, the junction contained 2 bases not matched to a gene. Germline assignment: CDR1 LNHNV and CDR2 YYDKDF (reference sequence).

To note about this clone: This sample also contains other DNA sequences that code for the same CDR3. V usage is TRBV5-1 and J usage is TRBJ2-7, with TRBD1 matching over 10 bases. This CDR3 contains 14 residues. Per germline, CDR1 SGHRS and CDR2 YFSETQ. Trimming cost V 0 bases and J 4 bases; bases outside gene matches: 1. CDR3 region: CASSLGQGAYEQYF. CDR3 DNA: TGCGCCAGCAGCTTGGGACAGGGGGCATACGAGCAGTACTTC.

The CDR3 loop is CASSDYRVNTEAFF. CDR3 nucleotides: TGTGCCAGCAGTGATTACAGGGTGAACACTGAAGCTTTCTTT. The chain carries TRBV2 and TRBJ1-1; TRBD1 is a possible D gene (6 bases). The germline V and J ends were trimmed by 3 bases and 0 bases, with 8 bases remaining between them. The CDR3 has 14 residues. In germline, CDR1 is SNHLY, CDR2 FYNNEI.

Notes on this clone: Other nucleotide sequences from this sample produce the same CDR3. The chain links TRBV19 to TRBJ1-2, with 9 positions matching TRBD1. The CDR3 extends over 13 amino acids. Looked up from germline, CDR1 is LNHDA and CDR2 is SQIVND (reference sequence). V gave up 6 bases and J gave up 8 bases; unmatched junction bases: 7. The CDR3 sequence is CASSWDRVGGYTF. In DNA, the CDR3 is TGTGCCAGTAGCTGGGACAGGGTCGGGGGCTACACCTTC.

The chain recombines TRBV4-2 with TRBJ1-2, with D possibly TRBD1 on 5 matching bases. This CDR3 has 16 amino acids. V was shortened by 5 bases and J by 1 base, with 17 bases between the two germline ends. From germline, CDR1 is LGHNA and CDR2 YNFKEQ. The CDR3 loop is CASSSRLTEFNYGYTF. CDR3 nucleotide sequence: TGTGCCAGCAGCTCCCGGCTGACAGAATTTAACTATGGCTACACCTTC.

The rearrangement uses TRBV4-1 and TRBJ2-1; D is unclear. Trimming removed 3 bases from V and 2 bases from J, with 8 bases in between. CDR1 and CDR2 from the germline V gene are MGHRA and YSYEKL. The CDR3 is 14 amino acids. CDR3 region: CASSHATTYNEQFF. CDR3 DNA sequence: TGCGCCAGCAGCCACGCTACCACCTACAATGAGCAGTTCTTC.

The rearrangement uses TRBV30 and TRBJ1-1; possible D gene TRBD1, 5 bases. Germline V lookup: CDR1 GTSNPN, CDR2 SVGIG (reference sequence). This CDR3 has 16 amino acids. The V end was cut by 2 bases, the J end by 3 bases, with 19 bases between. The CDR3 sequence: CAWSRGILRGDTEAFF. The CDR3 nucleotides read TGTGCCTGGAGTAGGGGAATCCTCCGTGGGGACACTGAAGCTTTCTTT.

The chain uses TRBV4-2 and TRBJ1-1; TRBD1 might be the D (6 bases). Trimming removed 5 bases at V and 1 base at J, with 11 bases between. This CDR3 region has 14 residues. Germline CDR1 and CDR2: LGHNA and YNFKEQ. The CDR3 here is CASSVNRANTEAFF. The CDR3 coding sequence is TGTGCCAGCAGCGTAAACAGGGCGAACACTGAAGCTTTCTTT.

The J gene is TRBJ2-1, the V gene TRBV5-6, with D hard to call. The CDR3 spans 15 residues. Trimming removed 1 base at V and 0 bases at J, with 8 bases between. The germline V gene encodes CDR1 SGHDT and CDR2 YYEEEE. CDR3 region: CASSLRPSSYNEQFF. The DNA for the CDR3 is TGTGCCAGCAGCTTGAGACCTAGCTCCTACAATGAGCAGTTCTTC.

The V and J genes are TRBV30 and TRBJ2-4; 8 positions match TRBD2. The length of the CDR3 is 16 residues. Germline CDR1 and CDR2: GTSNPN and SVGIG (reference sequence). J lost 4 bases, V lost 3 bases, and 11 bases had no gene match. This chain's CDR3 is CAWRTYGRANKNIQYF. CDR3 DNA sequence: TGTGCCTGGAGGACTTACGGGAGGGCAAATAAAAACATTCAGTACTTC.

This clone appeared a single time. The chain employs TRBV18 and TRBJ1-2; D not resolved. Germline V lookup: CDR1 KGHSH, CDR2 LQKENI. The germline V and J ends were trimmed by 5 bases and 7 bases, with 17 bases remaining between them. The CDR3 length is 14 residues. The CDR3 DNA follows: TGTGCCAGCTCAGGAGGGTTCTTCAAGGCTGGCTACACCTTC. It translates to CASSGGFFKAGYTF.

This CDR3 reads CASSLGQGKSGELFF. The DNA for the CDR3 is TGTGCCAGCAGCTTAGGACAGGGAAAGTCCGGGGAGCTGTTTTTT. The chain couples TRBV7-9 to TRBJ2-2; TRBD1 matches 7 bases. Trimming at V came to 1 base and at J to 6 bases, leaving 5 bases not matched to a gene. There are 15 residues in the CDR3. CDR1 is SEHNR, CDR2 FQNEAQ, per germline (reference sequence). Supplemented by reference TRBV7-9 and TRBJ2-2, the full variable domain reads DTGVSQNPRHKITKRGQNVTFRCDPISEHNRLYWYRQTLGQGPEFLTYFQNEAQLEKSRLLSDRFSAERPKGSFSTLEIQRTEQGDSAMYLCASSLGQGKSGELFFGEGSRLTVL.

The gene calls are TRBV2 and TRBJ1-2, with 9 positions matching TRBD1. The germline V gene has CDR1 SNHLY and CDR2 FYNNEI. The CDR3 sequence is 14 residues long. The V segment lost 6 bases and the J segment 8 bases; nucleotides outside the gene matches: 10. CDR3 loop: CASRVTGGLRGYTF. In DNA, the CDR3 is TGTGCCAGCAGAGTAACAGGGGGCCTGAGGGGCTACACCTTC.

This clone was seen a handful of times. The V and J genes are TRBV7-9 and TRBJ1-4; maybe TRBD1 (5 bases). V shed 1 base and J shed 12 bases, with 18 bases lying between them. The CDR3 consists of 15 residues. Per the germline V gene, CDR1 is SEHNR and CDR2 is FQNEAQ (reference sequence). CDR3 region: CASSLGTRPVGELFF. The CDR3 DNA reads as TGTGCCAGCAGCTTAGGGACCCGGCCTGTAGGGGAACTGTTTTTT.

The V gene is TRBV5-1, the J gene TRBJ2-7, with D unclear. The V end lost 4 bases, the J end lost 3 bases, and 11 bases lay between the germline ends. CDR3 length: 13 amino acids. In germline, CDR1 is SGHRS, CDR2 YFSETQ. CDR3 residues: CASSPSNSYEQYF. The CDR3 region has the DNA TGCGCCAGCAGCCCAAGCAACAGCTACGAGCAGTACTTC.

The rearrangement links TRBV19 to TRBJ2-2, with D unresolved. The CDR3 covers 12 residues. Germline V gene lookup returns CDR1 LNHDA and CDR2 SQIVND (reference sequence). Trimming cost V 7 bases and J 1 base, with 4 bases left between them. The CDR3 bases are TGTGCCAGTAATCTGAACACCGGGGAGCTGTTTTTT. The encoded protein is CASNLNTGELFF.